The clone carrying this T cell receptor (beta chain) was seen at least ten times. Its antigen remains unknown. This record belongs to a study of T cell repertoires in cytomegalovirus infection. Study details: CMV infection and matching HLA type were both indicated by public TCR beta signatures.

The study's findings and limits: There were carriers of CMV plus the relevant HLA, and cumulative public TCR beta family frequency identified them. HLA-C-restricted CMV-specific TCR beta clonotypes prevailed in the ex vivo response.

MiXCR was run by TCRdb on the reads, yielding one entry per CDR3 protein. There are roughly 120,000 distinct CDR3 sequences in the sample; 30% occur only once, and approximately 41% lies in the top ten. This TCR derives from a human donor in good health (CMV status not recorded). Some clones in this sample may be carry-over from other donors' samples. The specimen was CD8+ T cells from cultured PBMCs, collected from culture after CMV antigen stimulation.

The CDR3 here is CASSQDGDRGSPLHF. The CDR3 region has the DNA TGCGCCAGCAGCCAAGATGGCGACAGGGGCTCACCCCTCCACTTT. The V and J genes are TRBV4-1 and TRBJ1-6, with 8 bases aligning to TRBD1. CDR1 and CDR2 from the germline V gene are MGHRA and YSYEKL. CDR3 length equals 15 residues. The junction had 5 bases not matched to a gene; V was cut back by 0 bases and J by 10 bases.